The 8 T cell receptor beta chains below all came from one sample that was sequenced in a study of blood T cells in healthy people across ages. With a J-beta primer mix and a sample-barcoded 5' primer, a second PCR ran roughly 6 to 11 cycles. MiXCR, applied by TCRdb to the 5' RACE reads, yields one record per CDR3 protein. The sample includes some 800,000 distinct CDR3 sequences, 40% to 50% of them seen just once. The sequencing input was blood. These receptors all stem from a man in his sixties in good health.

The chain recombines TRBV29-1 with TRBJ2-3; 8 bases map to TRBD2. Germline CDR1 is SQVTM and CDR2 is ANQGSEA. CDR3 length: 14 residues. J gave up 4 bases and V 4 bases, and 7 bases lay outside the gene matches. The CDR3 DNA is TGCAGCGTTGCGGGAGGGGGGGATCCAGATACGCAGTATTTT. It specifies CSVAGGGDPDTQYF.

The CDR3 DNA sequence: TGCAGTGCTAGAGGCGGGGGGGGGCGCACAGATACGCAGTATTTT. The encoded protein is CSARGGGGRTDTQYF. The chain combines TRBV20-1 with TRBJ2-3; TRBD2 matches 9 bases. Germline V CDR1 and CDR2: DFQATT, SNEGSKA (reference sequence). The CDR3 length is 15 residues. V was clipped by 1 base and J by 1 base; unmatched bases: 3.

This clonotype was counted only a few times. V is TRBV6-2 or TRBV6-3 and J is TRBJ2-1, with no clear D. V was cut by 6 bases and J by 8 bases, with 8 bases left in between. Per the germline V gene, CDR1 is MNHEY and CDR2 is SVGEGT. There are 11 residues in the CDR3. Here the CDR3 reads CASSGWDEQFF. The CDR3 nucleotides read TGTGCCAGCAGCGGGTGGGATGAGCAGTTCTTC.

As concerns this clonotype: A read error may explain this, as a much larger clone is one base away. V is TRBV13 and J is TRBJ2-1, with 8 nucleotides matching TRBD1. CDR3 size: 13 residues. Germline CDR1 reads PRHDT; CDR2 reads FYEKMQ (reference sequence). V trimming: 7 bases; J trimming: 11 bases; junction bases outside the gene matches: 10. This CDR3 is CASNGDRPNKQFF. The DNA of the CDR3 is TGTGCCAGCAATGGGGACAGGCCTAATAAGCAGTTCTTC.

This clonotype was observed once. The CDR3 coding sequence is TGTGCCAGCGGCTCATTTTCCCCAGATACGCAGTATTTT. Protein: CASGSFSPDTQYF. This sequence joins TRBV7-2 and TRBJ2-3; D gene unclear. This CDR3 has 13 residues. Germline assignment: CDR1 SGHTA and CDR2 FQGNSA. Trimming took off 8 bases at V and 4 bases at J, with 13 bases between the two ends. Drawing the rest from reference TRBV7-2 and TRBJ2-3, the complete variable domain is GAGVSQSPSNKVTEKGKDVELRCDPISGHTALYWYRQSLGQGLEFLIYFQGNSAPDKSGLPSDRFSAERTGGSVSTLTIQRTQQEDSAVYLCASGSFSPDTQYFGPGTRLTVL.

This clonotype was picked up many times. CDR3: CSVGTGKTDTQYF. Written as DNA, the CDR3 is TGCAGCGTAGGGACAGGGAAGACAGATACGCAGTATTTT. The chain employs TRBV29-1 and TRBJ2-3, with TRBD1 identical over 9 bases. This CDR3 spans 13 amino acids. V dropped 6 bases and J dropped 3; count of bases not matched to a gene: 4. Germline CDR1 is SQVTM and CDR2 is ANQGSEA.

This clonotype was detected a few times. The chain recombines TRBV12-3 or TRBV12-4 with TRBJ1-2; tentative D call: TRBD1 (6 bases). V gave up 0 bases and J gave up 4 bases, with 12 bases separating them. CDR3 length: 15 residues. CDR3 DNA sequence: TGTGCCAGCAGTTTAGCGTCAGGGGCTATCTATGGCTACACCTTC. Translated, it gives CASSLASGAIYGYTF.

V is TRBV5-4 and J is TRBJ2-5, with a tentative D call TRBD1 (5 bases). Per germline, CDR1 SGHNT and CDR2 YYREEE (reference sequence). V gave up 10 bases and J gave up 1 base, with 14 bases separating them. The CDR3 is made up of 13 amino acids. CDR3 nucleotide sequence: TGTGCCGTCGCGTTCGACAGCCAAGAGACCCAGTACTTC. This sequence encodes CAVAFDSQETQYF.